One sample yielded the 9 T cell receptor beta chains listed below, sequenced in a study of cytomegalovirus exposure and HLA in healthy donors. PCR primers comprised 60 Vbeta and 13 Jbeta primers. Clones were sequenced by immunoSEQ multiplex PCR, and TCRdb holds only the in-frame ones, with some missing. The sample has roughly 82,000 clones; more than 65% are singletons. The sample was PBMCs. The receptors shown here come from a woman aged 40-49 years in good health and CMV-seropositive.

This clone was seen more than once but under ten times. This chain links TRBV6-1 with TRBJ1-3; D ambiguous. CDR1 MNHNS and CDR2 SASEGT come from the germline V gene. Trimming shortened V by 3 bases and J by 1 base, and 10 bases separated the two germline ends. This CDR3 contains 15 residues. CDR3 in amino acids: CASSEMRASGNTIYF. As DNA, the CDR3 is TGTGCCAGCAGTGAGATGAGGGCTTCTGGAAACACCATATATTTT.

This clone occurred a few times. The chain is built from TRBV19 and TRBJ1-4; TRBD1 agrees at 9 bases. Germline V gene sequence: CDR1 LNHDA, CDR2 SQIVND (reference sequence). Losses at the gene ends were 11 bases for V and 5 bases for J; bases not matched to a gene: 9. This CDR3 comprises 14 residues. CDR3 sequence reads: CAARSGTGNEKLFF. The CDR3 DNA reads TGTGCCGCGAGATCCGGGACAGGGAATGAAAAACTGTTTTTT.

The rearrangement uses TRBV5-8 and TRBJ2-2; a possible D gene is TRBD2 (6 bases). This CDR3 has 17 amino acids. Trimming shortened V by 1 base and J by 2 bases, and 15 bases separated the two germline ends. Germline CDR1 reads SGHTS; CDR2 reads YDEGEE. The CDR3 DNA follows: TGTGCCAGCAGCTTGTTCGGGGACTCGACTAACACCGGGGAGCTGTTTTTT. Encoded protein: CASSLFGDSTNTGELFF. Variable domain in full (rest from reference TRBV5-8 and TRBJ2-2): EAGVTQSPTHLIKTRGQQATLRCSPISGHTSVYWYQQALGLGLQFLLWYDEGEERNRGNFPPRFSGRQFPNYSSELNVNALELEDSALYLCASSLFGDSTNTGELFFGEGSRLTVL.

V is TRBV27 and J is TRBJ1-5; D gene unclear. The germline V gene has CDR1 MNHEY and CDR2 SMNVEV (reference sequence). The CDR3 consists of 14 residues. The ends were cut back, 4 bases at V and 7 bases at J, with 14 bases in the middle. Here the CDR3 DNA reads TGTGCCAGCAGTTACGGCGCGGGTTCGCAGCCCCAGCATTTT. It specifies CASSYGAGSQPQHF.

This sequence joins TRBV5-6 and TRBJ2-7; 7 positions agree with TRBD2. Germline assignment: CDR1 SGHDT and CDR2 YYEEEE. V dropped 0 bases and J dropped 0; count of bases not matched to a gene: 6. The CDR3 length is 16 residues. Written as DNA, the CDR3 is TGTGCCAGCAGCTTGGCGGGGGGTTTGAGCTCCTACGAGCAGTACTTC. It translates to CASSLAGGLSSYEQYF.

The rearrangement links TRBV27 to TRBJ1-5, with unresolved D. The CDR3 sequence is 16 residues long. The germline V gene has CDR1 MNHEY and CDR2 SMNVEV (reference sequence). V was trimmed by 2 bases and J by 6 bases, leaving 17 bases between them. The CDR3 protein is CASSLIGGQSSQPQHF. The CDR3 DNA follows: TGTGCCAGCAGTTTAATTGGTGGGCAGAGTAGTCAGCCCCAGCATTTT.

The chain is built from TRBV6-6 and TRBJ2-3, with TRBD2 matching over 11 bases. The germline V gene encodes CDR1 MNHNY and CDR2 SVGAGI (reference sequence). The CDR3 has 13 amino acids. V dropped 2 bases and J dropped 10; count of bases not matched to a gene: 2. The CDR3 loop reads CASSYTSGSSQYF. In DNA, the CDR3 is TGTGCCAGCAGTTACACTAGCGGGAGTTCGCAGTATTTT.

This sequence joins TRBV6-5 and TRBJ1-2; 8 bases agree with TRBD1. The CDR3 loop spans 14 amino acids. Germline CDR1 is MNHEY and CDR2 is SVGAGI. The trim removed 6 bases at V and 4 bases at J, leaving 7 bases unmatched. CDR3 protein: CASSSDRAGYGYTF. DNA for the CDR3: TGTGCCAGCAGCTCGGACAGGGCGGGCTATGGCTACACCTTC.

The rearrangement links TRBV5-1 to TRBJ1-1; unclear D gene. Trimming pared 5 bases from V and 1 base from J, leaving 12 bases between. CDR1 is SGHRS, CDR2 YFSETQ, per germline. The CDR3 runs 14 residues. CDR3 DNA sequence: TGCGCCAGCAGTGGCCGGCTAGAGAACACTGAAGCTTTCTTT. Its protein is CASSGRLENTEAFF. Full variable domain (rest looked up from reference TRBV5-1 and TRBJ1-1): KAGVTQTPRYLIKTRGQQVTLSCSPISGHRSVSWYQQTPGQGLQFLFEYFSETQRNKGNFPGRFSGRQFSNSRSEMNVSTLELGDSALYLCASSGRLENTEAFFGQGTRLTVV.